The 5 T cell receptor beta chains below all came from one sample that was sequenced in a study of shared clonotypes between healthy human individuals. Only in-frame clones appear in the TCRdb table, and some are missing; sequencing was by immunoSEQ multiplex PCR. The top ten hold roughly 1.8% of the sample, which has about 2.1 million clones, just over 90% seen once. Cells designated naive CD8 were CD45RO-negative and were positively selected for CCR7, with terminally differentiated effector memory CD45RA+ cells excluded. The source material was naive CD8+ T cells from PBMCs. These receptors came from a man aged 18 to 29 in good health. Some clones in this sample may be carry-over from other donors' samples.

This clone was picked up one time. The chain uses TRBV19 and TRBJ2-1; D gene uncertain. V dropped 1 base and J dropped 10 bases, with 14 bases sitting between them. This CDR3 has 14 residues. Germline-derived CDR1 and CDR2 are LNHDA and SQIVND (reference sequence). The CDR3 sequence is CASSIVSPTGEQFF. In nucleotides, the CDR3 is TGTGCCAGTAGTATAGTTTCCCCTACCGGGGAGCAGTTCTTC.

The J gene is TRBJ2-7, the V gene TRBV5-1; 10 nucleotides match TRBD1. Germline V gene lookup returns CDR1 SGHRS and CDR2 YFSETQ. The CDR3 sequence is 15 residues long. Trimming cost V 4 bases and J 3 bases; bases outside gene matches: 7. The CDR3 loop reads CASSGGTGEFYEQYF. Written as DNA, the CDR3 is TGCGCCAGCAGCGGGGGGACAGGGGAGTTCTACGAGCAGTACTTC.

The chain is built from TRBV7-9 and TRBJ2-1; D gene ambiguous. With 4 bases removed from V and 5 bases from J, the gap between germline ends came to 18 bases. The CDR3 is made up of 16 amino acids. Germline CDR1 reads SEHNR; CDR2 reads FQNEAQ (reference sequence). CDR3 coding DNA: TGTGCCAGCAGCTCCGGGTGGGGTGCAGGACACAATGAGCAGTTCTTC. It yields the protein CASSSGWGAGHNEQFF.

The CDR3 sequence: CASSGEREGRETQYF. DNA of the CDR3: TGTGCCAGCAGCGGAGAGCGGGAGGGAAGGGAGACCCAGTACTTC. This chain joins TRBV9 and TRBJ2-5, with TRBD2 identical over 10 bases. V dropped 3 bases and J dropped 5; count of bases not matched to a gene: 7. The CDR3 is 15 amino acids. The V gene's germline CDR1 is SGDLS and CDR2 YYNGEE.

The chain carries TRBV5-1 and TRBJ1-5; D is undetermined. V was trimmed by 0 bases and J by 0 bases, leaving 13 bases between them. Germline CDR1 and CDR2: SGHRS and YFSETQ. The CDR3 runs to 17 residues. CDR3: CASSLGVEVHSNQPQHF. The CDR3, as DNA: TGCGCCAGCAGCTTGGGGGTGGAGGTTCATAGCAATCAGCCCCAGCATTTT.